Presented here are 4 T cell receptor beta chains from one specimen sequenced in a study of cytomegalovirus exposure and HLA in healthy donors. PCR involved 60 Vbeta and 13 Jbeta primers. This table comes from immunoSEQ multiplex PCR, and its TCRdb copy is limited to in-frame clones, with some not included. In total, the table holds under 200,000 clones. The specimen sequenced was PBMCs. The receptors originated from a woman aged 18-29 years in good health and CMV-seropositive.

The chain uses TRBV5-4 and TRBJ2-1; TRBD2 aligns across 15 bases. The CDR3 loop spans 14 amino acids. Per the germline V gene, CDR1 is SGHNT and CDR2 is YYREEE (reference sequence). V was pared by 0 bases and J by 13 bases, with 2 bases of the junction left unmatched. CDR3 residues: CASSLGTSGGAQFF. Written as DNA, the CDR3 is TGTGCCAGCAGCTTGGGGACTAGCGGGGGGGCCCAGTTCTTC.

The V and J genes are TRBV15 and TRBJ1-6, with a tentative D call TRBD1 (5 bases). Trimming pared 1 base from V and 16 bases from J, leaving 14 bases between. The CDR3 sequence is 13 residues long. The germline gives CDR1 LNHNV, CDR2 YYDKDF (reference sequence). The CDR3 reads CATSRATTQGLHF. The CDR3 coding sequence is TGTGCCACCAGCAGAGCAACGACTCAGGGACTCCACTTT.

V is TRBV19 and J is TRBJ1-2, with TRBD1 identical over 8 bases. This CDR3 has 14 residues. J lost 1 base, V lost 3 bases, and 1 base had no gene match. Germline V gives CDR1 LNHDA, CDR2 SQIVND (reference sequence). CDR3 protein: CASSMTGDNYGYTF. The CDR3 nucleotides are TGTGCCAGTAGTATGACAGGGGATAACTATGGCTACACCTTC. Full variable domain (remainder filled in from reference TRBV19 and TRBJ1-2): DGGITQSPKYLFRKEGQNVTLSCEQNLNHDAMYWYRQDPGQGLRLIYYSQIVNDFQKGDIAEGYSVSREKKESFPLTVTSAQKNPTAFYLCASSMTGDNYGYTFGSGTRLTVV.

V gene TRBV19 combines with J gene TRBJ1-5, with 7 nucleotides matching TRBD1. With V trimmed by 5 bases and J by 2 bases, 6 bases remained unmatched. The germline V gene encodes CDR1 LNHDA and CDR2 SQIVND (reference sequence). The CDR3 extends over 15 amino acids. CDR3 sequence: CASSPDREGNQPQHF. The CDR3 region has the DNA TGTGCCAGTAGTCCCGACAGGGAGGGCAATCAGCCCCAGCATTTT.